Listed below are T cell receptor beta chains from one sample, sequenced in a study of response to subunit inactivated influenza vaccine. Using its own MiXCR run on the RT-PCR reads, TCRdb lists one record per CDR3 protein. Of approximately 500,000 distinct CDR3 sequences in the sample, roughly 23% were seen once. The sample was also reused in another study, on T cells expressing NK-cell markers.

The sequencing here drew on CD4+ T cells sorted from PBMCs, taken about 11 days after vaccination. Receptor source: a man between 50 and 59 years old who received an inactivated influenza vaccine. Both conserved end residues are trimmed from each CDR3.

v_gene: TRBV6-5
j_gene: TRBJ2-3
CDR3aa: ASSSMDSTDTQY

v_gene: TRBV29-1
j_gene: TRBJ1-5
CDR3aa: SARQEWISQINQPQH

v_gene: TRBV20-1
j_gene: TRBJ2-7
CDR3aa: SAYRPRGGIYEQY

v_gene: TRBV12-3/TRBV12-4
j_gene: TRBJ1-6
CDR3aa: ASSPYLTGGNSPLH

v_gene: TRBV5-1
j_gene: TRBJ2-1
CDR3aa: ASSQAGTDYNEQF

v_gene: TRBV4-3
j_gene: TRBJ2-5
CDR3aa: ASSQEAPTSGGQETQY

v_gene: TRBV28
j_gene: TRBJ2-1
CDR3aa: ASSLSRNEQF

v_gene: TRBV20-1
j_gene: TRBJ1-2
CDR3aa: SAVTGAGGYT

v_gene: TRBV11-2
j_gene: TRBJ1-2
CDR3aa: ASSTEPGQGANGYT

v_gene: TRBV7-3
j_gene: TRBJ2-1
CDR3aa: ASSLIAGGNEQF

v_gene: TRBV7-2
j_gene: TRBJ2-1
CDR3aa: ASSYGQNNEQF

v_gene: TRBV11-2
j_gene: TRBJ2-2
CDR3aa: ASSLYLGTTGELF

v_gene: TRBV20-1
j_gene: TRBJ2-5
CDR3aa: SARGDRTQETQY

v_gene: TRBV6-5
j_gene: TRBJ2-1
CDR3aa: ASSYSSAGGNEQF

v_gene: TRBV6-2/TRBV6-3
j_gene: TRBJ2-1
CDR3aa: ASSYQTAYNEQF

v_gene: TRBV10-3
j_gene: TRBJ2-1
CDR3aa: AISYTTGNEQF

v_gene: TRBV5-1
j_gene: TRBJ1-1
CDR3aa: ASSLDREAF

v_gene: TRBV20-1
j_gene: TRBJ2-7
CDR3aa: SARRNRGAGLAGGLSYEQY

v_gene: TRBV28
j_gene: TRBJ2-3
CDR3aa: ASSFKGSTDTQY

v_gene: TRBV29-1
j_gene: TRBJ2-2
CDR3aa: SVFRGLSGELF

v_gene: TRBV20-1
j_gene: TRBJ2-1
CDR3aa: SAAGTSNEQF

v_gene: TRBV12-3/TRBV12-4
j_gene: TRBJ1-3
CDR3aa: ASSLQTPTASSGNTIY

v_gene: TRBV19
j_gene: TRBJ2-1
CDR3aa: ASSIETLGNEQF

v_gene: TRBV28
j_gene: TRBJ2-1
CDR3aa: ASSLGDRNNEQF

v_gene: TRBV12-3/TRBV12-4
j_gene: TRBJ2-7
CDR3aa: ASSFVAGGIYEQY

v_gene: TRBV20-1
j_gene: TRBJ2-7
CDR3aa: SARDRVTYEQY

v_gene: TRBV9
j_gene: TRBJ2-5
CDR3aa: ASSVGTGGEETQY

v_gene: TRBV4-3
j_gene: TRBJ1-3
CDR3aa: ASSQAWDRNTIY

v_gene: TRBV5-4
j_gene: TRBJ2-3
CDR3aa: ASSEAPAGALTDTQY

v_gene: TRBV6-1
j_gene: TRBJ2-1
CDR3aa: ASSSGITYNEQF

v_gene: TRBV27
j_gene: TRBJ2-3
CDR3aa: ASSLGTTPTSTDTQY

v_gene: TRBV27
j_gene: TRBJ2-1
CDR3aa: ASSFWAGSEQF

v_gene: TRBV28
j_gene: TRBJ2-2
CDR3aa: ASSFVSIGELF

v_gene: TRBV5-1
j_gene: TRBJ2-1
CDR3aa: ASSQAPAGVFNEQF

v_gene: TRBV24-1
j_gene: TRBJ2-5
CDR3aa: ATSDLATDQETQY

v_gene: TRBV5-1
j_gene: TRBJ2-1
CDR3aa: ASRRDSAYNEQF

v_gene: TRBV6-1
j_gene: TRBJ2-7
CDR3aa: ASSQIDTSYEQY

v_gene: TRBV5-5
j_gene: TRBJ1-2
CDR3aa: ASSGLERLYGYT

v_gene: TRBV28
j_gene: TRBJ1-6
CDR3aa: ASGQNSPLH

v_gene: TRBV5-1
j_gene: TRBJ1-1
CDR3aa: ASSLYGQGNTEAF

v_gene: TRBV25-1
j_gene: TRBJ1-1
CDR3aa: ASSEWPTNTEAF

v_gene: TRBV7-6
j_gene: TRBJ2-2
CDR3aa: ASSLGAMGRGLTGELF

v_gene: TRBV24-1
j_gene: TRBJ2-3
CDR3aa: ATSDGDSTSTDTQY

v_gene: TRBV11-2
j_gene: TRBJ1-1
CDR3aa: ASSSSRLGNTEAF

v_gene: TRBV19
j_gene: TRBJ1-1
CDR3aa: ASVPGQRMNTEAF